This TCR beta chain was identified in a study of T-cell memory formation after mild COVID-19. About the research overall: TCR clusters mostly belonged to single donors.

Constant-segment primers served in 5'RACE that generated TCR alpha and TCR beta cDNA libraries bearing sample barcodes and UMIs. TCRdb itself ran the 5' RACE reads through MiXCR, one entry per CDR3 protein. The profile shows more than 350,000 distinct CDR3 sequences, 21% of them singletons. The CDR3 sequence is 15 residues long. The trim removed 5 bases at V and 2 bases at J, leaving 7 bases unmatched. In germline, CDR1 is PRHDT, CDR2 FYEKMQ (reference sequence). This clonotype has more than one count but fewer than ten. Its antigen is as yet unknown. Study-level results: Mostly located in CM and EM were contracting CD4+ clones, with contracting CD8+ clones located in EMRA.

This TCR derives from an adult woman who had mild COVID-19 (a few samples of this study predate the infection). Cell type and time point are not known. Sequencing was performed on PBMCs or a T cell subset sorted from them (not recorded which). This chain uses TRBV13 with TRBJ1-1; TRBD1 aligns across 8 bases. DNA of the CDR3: TGTGCCAGCAGCCTCTATGGGACAGGAAACACTGAAGCTTTCTTT. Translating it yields CASSLYGTGNTEAFF.